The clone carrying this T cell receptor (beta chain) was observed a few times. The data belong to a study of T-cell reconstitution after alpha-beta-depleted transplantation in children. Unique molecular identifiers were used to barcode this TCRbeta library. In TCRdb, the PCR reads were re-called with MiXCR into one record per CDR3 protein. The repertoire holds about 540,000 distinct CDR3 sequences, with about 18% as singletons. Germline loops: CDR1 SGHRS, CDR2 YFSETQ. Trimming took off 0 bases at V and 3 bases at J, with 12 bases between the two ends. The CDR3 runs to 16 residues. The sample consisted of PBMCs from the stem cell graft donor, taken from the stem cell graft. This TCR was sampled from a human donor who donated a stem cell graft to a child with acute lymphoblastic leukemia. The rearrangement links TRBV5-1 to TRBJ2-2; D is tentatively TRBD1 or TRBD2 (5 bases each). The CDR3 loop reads CASSLVPGTDTGELFF. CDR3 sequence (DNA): TGCGCCAGCAGCTTGGTCCCGGGGACGGACACCGGGGAGCTGTTTTTT.